The 4 T cell receptor beta chains in this list originate from one sample, sequenced in a study of cytomegalovirus exposure and HLA in healthy donors. In the PCR, 60 Vbeta and 13 Jbeta primers were used. Repertoires were generated with immunoSEQ multiplex PCR, while TCRdb's copy carries only in-frame clones and drops some. Of roughly 130,000 clones in the sample, about 85% were seen once. Sequencing was performed on PBMCs. The source is a female donor in good health and CMV-seronegative.

The CDR3 DNA reads as TGCGCCAGTCACAGTTACAATGAGCAGTTCTTC. Its protein is CASHSYNEQFF. The gene calls are TRBV5-1 and TRBJ2-1; D gene uncertain. Germline lookup yields CDR1 SGHRS and CDR2 YFSETQ. CDR3 length: 11 residues. Trimming left V 8 bases short and J 4 bases short, with 7 bases between.

The chain couples TRBV15 to TRBJ2-2; 7 positions match TRBD2. CDR1 LNHNV and CDR2 YYDKDF come from the germline V gene (reference sequence). The J segment lost 5 bases and the V segment lost 1 base, leaving 7 bases of the junction unmatched. The CDR3 loop spans 16 amino acids. The CDR3 bases are TGTGCCACCAGCAGAGCCGCGGGAGCCGGAACCGGGGAGCTGTTTTTT. Translated, it gives CATSRAAGAGTGELFF.

The gene calls are TRBV29-1 and TRBJ2-1; D might be TRBD1 (5 bases). Trimming left V 4 bases short and J 7 bases short, with 8 bases between. The V gene's germline CDR1 is SQVTM and CDR2 ANQGSEA. The CDR3 consists of 11 residues. The CDR3, as DNA: TGCAGCGTTGCTCCAGGGAATGAGCAGTTCTTC. It encodes CSVAPGNEQFF.

J is TRBJ2-3 and V is TRBV11-2; D gene ambiguous. Germline CDR1 SGHAT, CDR2 FQNNGV. Trimming stripped 4 bases from V and 2 bases from J, with 4 bases between. There are 12 residues in the CDR3. This CDR3 is CASSSYTDTQYF. The CDR3 DNA reads as TGTGCCAGCAGCTCCTACACAGATACGCAGTATTTT.